The 3 T cell receptor beta chains presented below share a single source sample, sequenced in a study of blood T cell repertoires in COVID-19. Only in-frame clones appear in the TCRdb table, and some are missing; sequencing was by immunoSEQ multiplex PCR. The sample contains 250,000 to 300,000 clones, about 80% of which appear only once. Sequenced input: PBMCs or T cells enriched from blood (not recorded which). These receptors all come from a man in his fifties who had recovered from COVID-19.

V usage is TRBV4-2 and J usage is TRBJ2-3; TRBD2 might be the D (5 bases). V was cut by 1 base and J by 4 bases, with 15 bases left in between. This CDR3 is 16 amino acids long. Germline V gene sequence: CDR1 LGHNA, CDR2 YNFKEQ. CDR3 coding DNA: TGTGCCAGCAGCCAAGCGCGGACTCCCCGAGCAGATACGCAGTATTTT. This encodes CASSQARTPRADTQYF.

The chain couples TRBV21-1 to TRBJ2-2; the D call of TRBD2 is as the table states it, not checked on the DNA. TRBV21-1 counts as a pseudogene. There are 17 residues in the CDR3. CDR3 protein: CASIRLAGPWYTGELFF. CDR3 coding DNA: TGTGCCAGCATCAGACTAGCGGGCCCGTGGTACACCGGGGAGCTGTTTTTT.

This sequence joins TRBV9 and TRBJ1-1, with D perhaps TRBD1 (6 bases). Trimming left V 4 bases short and J 1 base short, with 17 bases between. Germline CDR1 is SGDLS and CDR2 is YYNGEE. This CDR3 is 16 amino acids long. The CDR3 DNA reads TGTGCCAGCAGCCGGGGGGGCATTACTACGAACACTGAAGCTTTCTTT. Translating it yields CASSRGGITTNTEAFF.